One sample yielded the 15 T cell receptor beta chains listed below, sequenced in a study of chemoradiotherapy in HPV16-positive cancers. TCRdb keeps only in-frame clones here, not all; method: immunoSEQ multiplex PCR. The repertoire holds fewer than 16,000 clones, with roughly 79% as singletons. Specimen collection occurred from a patient who underwent chemoradiotherapy. The receptors originated from a human donor with HPV-associated anogenital cancer.

The chain joins TRBV7-9 to TRBJ2-2; no clear D gene. CDR3 size: 15 residues. Germline V gene sequence: CDR1 SEHNR, CDR2 FQNEAQ (reference sequence). With 1 base removed from V and 5 bases from J, the gap between germline ends came to 11 bases. CDR3 DNA: TGTGCCAGCAGCTTAGACGCCAGAAAGACCGGGGAGCTGTTTTTT. This gives the protein CASSLDARKTGELFF.

The chain is built from TRBV6-5 and TRBJ1-2, with a weak D call TRBD1 (5 bases). Germline CDR1 MNHEY, CDR2 SVGAGI. The CDR3 loop spans 14 amino acids. V dropped 3 bases and J dropped 4 bases, with 12 bases sitting between them. The chain's CDR3 is CASSYDSWSYGYTF. The CDR3 bases are TGTGCCAGCAGTTATGACAGTTGGAGCTATGGCTACACCTTC.

This clone is a singleton in its sample. V gene TRBV6-6 combines with J gene TRBJ1-1, with a tentative D call TRBD1 (6 bases). Looked up from germline, CDR1 is MNHNY and CDR2 is SVGAGI (reference sequence). The CDR3 is made up of 15 amino acids. V was pared by 7 bases and J by 0 bases, with 15 bases between. CDR3 DNA sequence: TGTGCCAGCACCGACCCCAGGGGCCTGAACACTGAAGCTTTCTTT. Translating gives CASTDPRGLNTEAFF.

The gene calls are TRBV4-1 and TRBJ2-3; 9 nucleotides line up with TRBD1. Germline V gene sequence: CDR1 MGHRA, CDR2 YSYEKL. The CDR3 extends over 17 amino acids. With V trimmed by 0 bases and J by 4 bases, 8 bases remained unmatched. The CDR3 protein is CASSQEGTGQRADTQYF. The CDR3 nucleotides read TGCGCCAGCAGCCAAGAAGGGACAGGGCAAAGGGCAGATACGCAGTATTTT.

The gene calls are TRBV28 and TRBJ1-4; tentatively, D is TRBD1 (5 bases). V gave up 5 bases and J gave up 8 bases, with 21 bases separating them. This CDR3 region has 16 residues. Germline V gives CDR1 MDHEN, CDR2 SYDVKM. The DNA of the CDR3 is TGTGCCAGCAGTAGACTCCGGGACCTGGGCACCGAAAAACTGTTTTTT. As protein: CASSRLRDLGTEKLFF. Full variable domain (outside the CDR3, taken from reference TRBV28 and TRBJ1-4): DVKVTQSSRYLVKRTGEKVFLECVQDMDHENMFWYRQDPGLGLRLIYFSYDVKMKEKGDIPEGYSVSREKKERFSLILESASTNQTSMYLCASSRLRDLGTEKLFFGSGTQLSVL.

This chain links TRBV19 with TRBJ2-1, with a tentative D call TRBD1 (8 bases). The CDR3 extends over 13 amino acids. Trimming stripped 8 bases from V and 9 bases from J, with 17 bases between. Per germline, CDR1 LNHDA and CDR2 SQIVND (reference sequence). The CDR3 region is CASSQNRGGEQFF. The CDR3 nucleotides read TGTGCCAGTTCTCAGAACAGGGGGGGTGAGCAGTTCTTC.

This rearrangement joins TRBV19 to TRBJ1-1, with a weak D call TRBD1 (5 bases). CDR3 length: 13 amino acids. V was cut by 10 bases and J by 4 bases, with 16 bases left in between. Per the germline V gene, CDR1 is LNHDA and CDR2 is SQIVND (reference sequence). CDR3 protein: CATRDRGATEAFF. The CDR3 nucleotides read TGTGCCACTCGGGACCGTGGAGCCACTGAAGCTTTCTTT.

J is TRBJ1-6 and V is TRBV28, with TRBD1 as a possible D gene (5 bases). Trimming took off 2 bases at V and 0 bases at J, with 8 bases between the two ends. Germline V gene data show CDR1 as MDHEN and CDR2 as SYDVKM. CDR3 length: 16 amino acids. CDR3 residues: CASSLDSSSYNSPLHF. In DNA form, the CDR3 reads TGTGCCAGCAGTTTAGACAGTAGCTCCTATAATTCACCCCTCCACTTT.

This chain joins TRBV7-6 and TRBJ2-7; 8 bases align to TRBD2. Germline V CDR1 and CDR2: SGHVS, FNYEAQ. The CDR3 runs to 15 residues. Losses at the gene ends were 0 bases for V and 2 bases for J; bases not matched to a gene: 3. CDR3 loop: CASSLAAGAAYEQYF. The CDR3 nucleotides read TGTGCCAGCAGCTTAGCAGCGGGGGCTGCCTACGAGCAGTACTTC.

V usage is TRBV7-8 and J usage is TRBJ2-1; TRBD2 might be the D (7 bases). The CDR3 covers 14 residues. The V end was cut by 5 bases, the J end by 10 bases, with 18 bases between. The germline V gene encodes CDR1 SGHVS and CDR2 FQNEAQ. The CDR3 DNA sequence: TGTGCCAGCAGCCCACGAGGGGGGGCGGAAGAGCAGTTCTTC. Residues: CASSPRGGAEEQFF.

The gene calls are TRBV9 and TRBJ2-6; no clear D gene. Germline assignment: CDR1 SGDLS and CDR2 YYNGEE. The ends were cut back, 3 bases at V and 0 bases at J, with 4 bases in the middle. This CDR3 region has 14 residues. Here the CDR3 reads CASSAGSGANVLTF. The CDR3 DNA follows: TGTGCCAGCAGCGCGGGCTCTGGGGCCAACGTCCTGACTTTC.

The gene calls are TRBV28 and TRBJ2-7; 12 positions match TRBD1. J lost 5 bases, V lost 5 bases, and 7 bases had no gene match. The germline gives CDR1 MDHEN, CDR2 SYDVKM. CDR3 length: 15 residues. CDR3 bases: TGTGCCAGCAGTCCATTGGGGACAGGGGGCGACGAGCAGTACTTC. As protein: CASSPLGTGGDEQYF.

V gene TRBV2 combines with J gene TRBJ1-1, with D perhaps TRBD1 (5 bases). Per germline, CDR1 SNHLY and CDR2 FYNNEI. This CDR3 is 11 amino acids long. Trimming pared 5 bases from V and 7 bases from J, leaving 8 bases between. This CDR3 is CASSYDSEAFF. The CDR3, as DNA: TGTGCCAGCAGTTATGACAGTGAAGCTTTCTTT.

The genes are TRBV28 and TRBJ1-2, with D possibly matching TRBD1 (5 bases). Germline CDR1 reads MDHEN; CDR2 reads SYDVKM. The V end lost 3 bases, the J end lost 4 bases, and 15 bases lay between the germline ends. This CDR3 has 15 amino acids. The CDR3 sequence: CASSFPLRGAYGYTF. Written as DNA, the CDR3 is TGTGCCAGCAGTTTCCCCCTCAGAGGGGCCTATGGCTACACCTTC.

The chain couples TRBV19 to TRBJ2-2; D unresolved. CDR3 length: 13 amino acids. CDR1 and CDR2 from the germline V gene are LNHDA and SQIVND (reference sequence). As DNA, the CDR3 is TGTGCTATCAGTCCCCGTGGGGCCGGGGAGCTGTTTTTT. This codes for CAISPRGAGELFF. Full variable domain (rest looked up from reference TRBV19 and TRBJ2-2): DGGITQSPKYLFRKEGQNVTLSCEQNLNHDAMYWYRQDPGQGLRLIYYSQIVNDFQKGDIAEGYSVSREKKESFPLTVTSAQKNPTAFYLCAISPRGAGELFFGEGSRLTVL.